This T cell receptor (beta chain) stems from a study of T cell repertoires in cytomegalovirus infection. Looking at the study overall: Public signatures in TCR beta pointed to CMV infection and matching HLA type.

With respect to this clonotype: Its cognate antigen is unknown.

General study points: In two of eight donors, the top clonotype was HLA-C-restricted CMV-specific. Cumulative frequency (of public TCR beta family members) identified carriers of CMV plus the relevant HLA.

TCRdb re-called the reads with MiXCR, one entry per CDR3 protein. The sample includes roughly 920,000 distinct CDR3 sequences, less than 40% seen only once; the top ten take over 12%. The sample consisted of cultured CD8+ T cells from PBMCs, taken from culture after CMV antigen stimulation. The TCR comes from a human donor in good health (CMV status not recorded). Some clones in this sample may be carry-over from other donors' samples.

CDR3 in DNA: TGTGCCAGCAGCTTAGGGGAAGCTTACACCGGGGAGCTGTTTTTT. Its translation is CASSLGEAYTGELFF. This chain links TRBV7-6 with TRBJ2-2; no clear D gene. V lost 1 base, J lost 3 bases, and 9 bases lay in between. Germline CDR1 and CDR2: SGHVS and FNYEAQ. This CDR3 is 15 amino acids long. The variable domain in full, completed from reference TRBV7-6 and TRBJ2-2, reads GAGVSQSPRYKVTKRGQDVALRCDPISGHVSLYWYRQALGQGPEFLTYFNYEAQQDKSGLPNDRFSAERPEGSISTLTIQRTEQRDSAMYRCASSLGEAYTGELFFGEGSRLTVL.